This T cell receptor beta chain was profiled in a study of graft-versus-host responses after intestinal transplantation. Study-level points and caveats: Recipient marrow harbored GvH clones, some of which surfaced first in ileum or blood.

After removal of 5 bases from V and 3 bases from J, the junction contained 11 bases not matched to a gene. The germline gives CDR1 SQVTM, CDR2 ANQGSEA. The CDR3 has 18 residues. Here immunoSEQ multiplex PCR was the method, and the copy in TCRdb shows in-frame clones only, minus some. The sample has tens of thousands of clones; approximately 84% are singletons. In regard to this clone: Its target is unknown.

The chain is built from TRBV29-1 and TRBJ2-3; TRBD2 matches at 16 bases. The input for sequencing was unstimulated CD4+ T cells sorted from spleen or lymph node cells, taken before transplant. The receptor's source is a human donor who was the organ donor for an intestinal transplant. The CDR3 DNA reads as TGCAGCGTTTCCGGGACTAGCGGGAGGGCCTGGTGGACAGATACGCAGTATTTT. It encodes CSVSGTSGRAWWTDTQYF.